Listed below are T cell receptor beta chains from one sample, sequenced in a study of human T cells and chemical hapten exposure. MiXCR, applied by TCRdb to the RACE reads, yields one record per CDR3 protein. The table shows 74,000 or so distinct CDR3 sequences, with 10% occurring only once. The sample here was whole blood, taken in connection with sensitization to the hapten diphenylcyclopropenone (DPC). The receptor set was obtained from a woman aged 45-65 years with alopecia areata. Some clones in this sample may be carry-over from other donors' samples. Both conserved end residues are part of each CDR3. A D gene is named only where the DNA matches it firmly. Only part of the rows carry a size: once, few, many, or a class if the clone is expanded.

few	TRBJ1-5	NA	TRBV6-6	CASSGGQKPQHF	TGTGCCAGCAGCGGGGGCCAGAAGCCCCAGCATTTT
few	TRBJ2-7	TRBD1	TRBV4-1	CASSQNTGTGVDEQYF	TGCGCCAGCAGCCAGAATACCGGGACAGGGGTGGACGAGCAGTACTTC
NA	TRBJ2-5	TRBD2	TRBV12-3/TRBV12-4	CASIPGLAGGQETQYF	TGTGCCAGCATCCCTGGACTAGCGGGAGGGCAAGAGACCCAGTACTTC
few	TRBJ1-1	NA	TRBV15	CATSRGRMAGVLTEAFF	TGTGCCACCAGCAGAGGAAGGATGGCAGGGGTGTTGACTGAAGCTTTCTTT
few	TRBJ1-1	TRBD1	TRBV2	CASSIQGAKTEAFF	TGTGCCAGCAGTATCCAGGGGGCAAAGACTGAAGCTTTCTTT
many	TRBJ1-2	NA	TRBV3-1	CASSQIHQHTF	TGTGCCAGCAGCCAAATCCATCAGCACACCTTC
few	TRBJ1-5	TRBD1	TRBV6-2/TRBV6-3	CASSGQLRPQHF	TGTGCCAGTTCGGGACAGCTTAGGCCCCAGCATTTT
NA	TRBJ2-2	NA	TRBV7-9	CASSFTWGTGEPFF	TGTGCCAGCAGCTTCACCTGGGGGACCGGGGAGCCGTTTTTT
few	TRBJ1-5	NA	TRBV16	CASDQGVNQPQHF	TGTGCCAGCGACCAAGGAGTCAATCAGCCCCAGCATTTT
few	TRBJ1-5	NA	TRBV7-2	CASSLYRSSNQPQHF	TGTGCCAGCAGCTTGTACAGGAGCAGCAATCAGCCCCAGCATTTT
few	TRBJ1-5	NA	TRBV2	CASNRGSYSNQPQHF	TGTGCCAGCAATAGGGGCAGTTATAGCAATCAGCCCCAGCATTTT
NA	TRBJ1-1	TRBD1	TRBV28	CASTGGIIEAFF	TGTGCCAGTACAGGGGGCATAATTGAAGCTTTCTTT
many	TRBJ2-3	NA	TRBV7-3	CASSLQGGTDTQYF	TGTGCCAGCAGCTTACAAGGGGGCACAGATACGCAGTATTTT
NA	TRBJ2-6	NA	TRBV20-1	CSASGRISGANVLTF	TGCAGTGCCTCCGGACGGATCTCTGGGGCCAACGTCCTGACTTTC
NA	TRBJ2-3	NA	TRBV12-3/TRBV12-4	CASRRDSTDTQYF	TGTGCCAGCAGAAGGGACAGCACAGATACGCAGTATTTT
NA	TRBJ2-3	TRBD1	TRBV18	CASSPGQGIDTQYF	TGTGCCAGCTCACCAGGACAGGGTATAGATACGCAGTATTTT
few	TRBJ2-2	NA	TRBV28	CASSPSRGPGELFF	TGTGCCAGCAGCCCCTCGAGGGGTCCCGGGGAGCTGTTTTTT
few	TRBJ2-1	TRBD2	TRBV11-3	CASSLEGGSPYNEQFF	TGTGCCAGCAGCTTAGAGGGCGGGAGTCCCTACAATGAGCAGTTCTTC
few	TRBJ2-7	TRBD1	TRBV19	CASSISGQGFAEQYF	TGTGCCAGTAGTATTTCGGGACAGGGGTTCGCCGAGCAGTACTTC
NA	TRBJ2-1	TRBD2	TRBV4-1	CASSQGTSGSRNEQFF	TGCGCCAGCAGCCAAGGGACTAGCGGGAGTAGAAATGAGCAGTTCTTC
NA	TRBJ2-5	NA	TRBV7-2	CASSLDRGTTKTQYF	TGTGCCAGCAGCTTAGATCGGGGGACCACGAAGACCCAGTACTTC